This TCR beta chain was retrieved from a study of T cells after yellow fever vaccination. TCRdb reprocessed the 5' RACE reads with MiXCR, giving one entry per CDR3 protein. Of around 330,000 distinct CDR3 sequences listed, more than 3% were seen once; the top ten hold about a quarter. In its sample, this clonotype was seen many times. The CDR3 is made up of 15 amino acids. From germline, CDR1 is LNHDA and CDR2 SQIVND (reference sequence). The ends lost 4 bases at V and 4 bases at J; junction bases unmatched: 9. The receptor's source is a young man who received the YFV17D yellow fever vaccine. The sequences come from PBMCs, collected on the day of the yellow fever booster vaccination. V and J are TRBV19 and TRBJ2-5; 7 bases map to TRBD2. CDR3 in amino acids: CASSTSPGGGETQYF. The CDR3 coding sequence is TGTGCCAGTAGTACCTCGCCGGGAGGAGGAGAGACCCAGTACTTC.